What follows are 20 T cell receptor beta chains derived from one specimen sequenced in a study of vaccination and CD4 T cells after COVID-19. Sequenced with the Oncomine TCR Beta short-read assay was DNA taken from cultured CD4+ T cells. One entry per CDR3 protein results from TCRdb running MiXCR on the PCR reads. The sample has fewer than 15,000 distinct CDR3 sequences, 55% to 65% seen once. The sample's treatment: roughly 11-day PBMC culture with coronavirus spike peptide pools or control peptides (ViraFEST assay). Their antigen targets remain unknown. The material sequenced was CD4+ T cells from blood, cultured in vitro, taken before SARS-CoV-2 vaccination. The receptors were sampled from a human donor who had recovered from COVID-19.

The sample holds a few counts of this clonotype. This chain joins TRBV20-1 and TRBJ2-5, with TRBD2 identical over 7 bases. The CDR3 totals 14 residues. Germline-derived CDR1 and CDR2 are DFQATT and SNEGSKA (reference sequence). The trim removed 0 bases at V and 4 bases at J, leaving 5 bases unmatched. CDR3 coding DNA: TGCAGTGCTAGAGATCCTAGCGGACGAGAGACCCAGTACTTC. It codes for CSARDPSGRETQYF.

The chain links TRBV7-9 to TRBJ1-6, with 7 bases matching TRBD1. V was clipped by 4 bases and J by 7 bases; unmatched bases: 1. The CDR3 extends over 13 amino acids. From germline, CDR1 is SEHNR and CDR2 FQNEAQ (reference sequence). The CDR3 bases are TGTGCCAGCAGCTCCAGGGGGAATTCACCCCTCCACTTT. It translates to CASSSRGNSPLHF.

The chain recombines TRBV6-1 with TRBJ2-3, with D perhaps matching TRBD1 or TRBD2 (5 bases each). Germline V lookup: CDR1 MNHNS, CDR2 SASEGT. V lost 8 bases to trimming and J lost 0 bases, with 12 bases between them. The CDR3 runs to 14 residues. DNA for the CDR3: TGTGCCAGCGCGAAGAGGGGCAGCACAGATACGCAGTATTTT. Protein: CASAKRGSTDTQYF.

The CDR3 region is CAWRPTFYEQYF. CDR3 sequence (DNA): TGTGCCTGGAGACCCACCTTCTACGAGCAGTACTTC. The chain is built from TRBV30 and TRBJ2-7; D not certain. The CDR3 has 12 amino acids. The V gene's germline CDR1 is GTSNPN and CDR2 SVGIG (reference sequence). Trimming shortened V by 3 bases and J by 3 bases, and 9 bases separated the two germline ends.

This chain links TRBV12-3 or TRBV12-4 with TRBJ2-4; 7 bases line up with TRBD1. The J segment lost 7 bases and the V segment lost 4 bases, leaving 13 bases of the junction unmatched. This CDR3 region has 16 residues. The CDR3 reads CASSSIGATGVNIQYF. In nucleotides, the CDR3 is TGTGCCAGCAGTTCAATTGGCGCTACAGGGGTGAACATTCAGTACTTC.

The CDR3 reads CSASEGVLSGYTF. CDR3 DNA: TGCAGTGCTAGTGAGGGGGTCCTAAGTGGCTACACCTTC. The chain recombines TRBV20-1 with TRBJ1-2, with a possible D match to TRBD1 (6 bases). Trimming cost V 3 bases and J 7 bases, with 15 bases left between them. This CDR3 has 13 residues. Germline V gene lookup returns CDR1 DFQATT and CDR2 SNEGSKA (reference sequence).

The chain is built from TRBV15 and TRBJ2-7; 14 nucleotides agree with TRBD2. J lost 0 bases, V lost 3 bases, and 7 bases had no gene match. There are 18 residues in the CDR3. Germline CDR1 is LNHNV and CDR2 is YYDKDF (reference sequence). CDR3 nucleotide sequence: TGTGCCACCAGCAGGCTGGGACTAGCGGGAGCCCACTCCTACGAGCAGTACTTC. It is translated as CATSRLGLAGAHSYEQYF.

The chain has TRBV28 and TRBJ2-5; perhaps TRBD2 as D (5 bases). The germline V gene has CDR1 MDHEN and CDR2 SYDVKM. The CDR3 runs to 17 residues. The V end lost 6 bases, the J end lost 3 bases, and 23 bases lay between the germline ends. The CDR3 DNA reads as TGTGCCAGCAGCCCTCTGGAATGGCGGAAGGGAGAAGAGACCCAGTACTTC. Amino acids: CASSPLEWRKGEETQYF.

This clonotype was detected a few times. V gene TRBV6-5 combines with J gene TRBJ2-7; 15 positions agree with TRBD2. The CDR3 is 18 residues long. Germline V gene sequence: CDR1 MNHEY, CDR2 SVGAGI. V lost 0 bases, J lost 0 bases, and 3 bases stayed unmatched. As DNA, the CDR3 is TGTGCCAGCAGTTACTCGACGGGACTAGCGGGAGGCTCCTACGAGCAGTACTTC. As protein: CASSYSTGLAGGSYEQYF.

V gene TRBV6-2 or TRBV6-3 combines with J gene TRBJ2-1; TRBD2 aligns across 9 bases. Germline loops: CDR1 MNHEY, CDR2 SVGEGT. The CDR3 extends over 15 amino acids. The V segment lost 5 bases and the J segment 2 bases; nucleotides outside the gene matches: 4. In DNA form, the CDR3 reads TGTGCCAGCAGTAGGACTAGCGAGACCTACAATGAGCAGTTCTTC. It codes for CASSRTSETYNEQFF.

A few counts support this clonotype. The chain joins TRBV6-5 to TRBJ2-3, with D maybe TRBD2 (5 bases). Per germline, CDR1 MNHEY and CDR2 SVGAGI. Trimming removed 0 bases at V and 6 bases at J, with 10 bases between. The CDR3 is 14 residues long. The CDR3 DNA is TGTGCCAGCAGTTACTCATTGGGAGTGGATACGCAGTATTTT. It translates to CASSYSLGVDTQYF.

The chain couples TRBV20-1 to TRBJ2-7, with TRBD1 matching over 8 bases. The CDR3 is made up of 12 amino acids. CDR1 and CDR2 from the germline V gene are DFQATT and SNEGSKA (reference sequence). The junction had 4 bases not matched to a gene; V was cut back by 3 bases and J by 6 bases. The CDR3 loop reads CSASQTGGEQYF. The CDR3 region has the DNA TGCAGTGCTAGCCAAACAGGGGGCGAGCAGTACTTC.

The chain links TRBV19 to TRBJ1-1; D not certain. The germline CDR1 and CDR2 sequences are LNHDA and SQIVND (reference sequence). The CDR3 has 13 amino acids. The ends were cut back, 9 bases at V and 6 bases at J, with 17 bases in the middle. The CDR3 loop reads CASTQSKAAEAFF. The DNA of the CDR3 is TGTGCCAGCACTCAATCCAAAGCCGCTGAAGCTTTCTTT.

The chain carries TRBV20-1 and TRBJ2-1, with D perhaps being TRBD1 or TRBD2 (5 bases each). The CDR3 covers 15 residues. Between the trimmed V and J ends, which lost 4 bases and 10 bases, there was a span of 23 bases. Looked up from germline, CDR1 is DFQATT and CDR2 is SNEGSKA (reference sequence). CDR3 in amino acids: CSATRDEILAGEQFF. CDR3 bases: TGCAGTGCTACCCGGGACGAGATACTCGCAGGCGAGCAGTTCTTC.

The chain recombines TRBV6-5 with TRBJ1-2; maybe TRBD1 (6 bases). Germline assignment: CDR1 MNHEY and CDR2 SVGAGI. This CDR3 spans 15 amino acids. V lost 0 bases, J lost 4 bases, and 12 bases lay in between. The CDR3 sequence: CASSYSKDSPYGYTF. The CDR3 coding sequence is TGTGCCAGCAGTTACTCGAAGGACAGTCCCTATGGCTACACCTTC.

The chain is built from TRBV12-3 or TRBV12-4 and TRBJ1-6; no clear D. V lost 1 base and J lost 5, with 12 bases in between. This CDR3 region has 16 residues. The CDR3 loop reads CASSLGFGQNNSPLHF. CDR3 sequence (DNA): TGTGCCAGCAGTTTAGGGTTCGGGCAGAATAATTCACCCCTCCACTTT.

J is TRBJ2-2 and V is TRBV18; 9 bases are a match to TRBD2. Germline CDR1 and CDR2: KGHSH and LQKENI. With V trimmed by 4 bases and J by 1 base, 4 bases remained unmatched. The CDR3 is made up of 16 amino acids. The CDR3 here is CASSRSTSGNTGELFF. The CDR3 region has the DNA TGTGCCAGCTCACGATCGACTAGCGGGAACACCGGGGAGCTGTTTTTT. Filled out from reference TRBV18 and TRBJ2-2, the complete variable domain reads NAGVMQNPRHLVRRRGQEARLRCSPMKGHSHVYWYRQLPEEGLKFMVYLQKENIIDESGMPKERFSAEFPKEGPSILRIQQVVRGDSAAYFCASSRSTSGNTGELFFGEGSRLTVL.

The chain links TRBV6-1 to TRBJ2-3, with D perhaps matching TRBD1 (6 bases). This CDR3 has 13 amino acids. V was cut by 6 bases and J by 14 bases, with 21 bases left in between. Looked up from germline, CDR1 is MNHNS and CDR2 is SASEGT. CDR3 coding DNA: TGTGCCAGCAGACCCTCACCCCCGGACAGTCCGTATTTT. Protein sequence: CASRPSPPDSPYF.

CDR3 amino acids: CASSYASSRSYEQYF. CDR3 nucleotide sequence: TGTGCCAGCAGTTACGCGTCTAGCCGGAGCTACGAGCAGTACTTC. This chain connects TRBV6-5 to TRBJ2-7, with D possibly matching TRBD2 (5 bases). V shed 2 bases and J shed 3 bases, with 14 bases lying between them. The germline V gene encodes CDR1 MNHEY and CDR2 SVGAGI. The CDR3 covers 15 residues.

The J gene is TRBJ2-3, the V gene TRBV6-4; no clear D. This CDR3 is 13 amino acids long. CDR1 MRHNA and CDR2 SNTAGT come from the germline V gene. V dropped 0 bases and J dropped 7 bases, with 8 bases sitting between them. The CDR3 DNA sequence: TGTGCCAGCAGTGACTCTCCAGGAAATACGCAGTATTTT. Its translation is CASSDSPGNTQYF.